The table lists the clone carrying this T cell receptor (beta chain) with a few counts. The antigen is unknown. CDR3 length equals 15 residues. The germline CDR1 and CDR2 sequences are SQVTM and ANQGSEA. Germline trimming cut 3 bases from V and 5 bases from J; bases unmatched to any gene: 9. This record belongs to a study of T-cell memory formation after mild COVID-19. Findings and limits, study-wide: Of the contracting clones, CD4+ ones lay mainly in CM and EM, and CD8+ ones in EMRA.

Each CDR3 protein is one row after TCRdb ran MiXCR on the 5' RACE reads. This sample yields hundreds of thousands of distinct CDR3 sequences, of which 15% to 20% are seen a single time; about 7.4% belongs to the top ten. The sequencing input was PBMCs or a T cell subset sorted from them (not recorded which). The clonotype originates from an adult woman who had mild COVID-19 (a few samples of this study predate the infection). Cell type and time point are not known. The rearrangement links TRBV29-1 to TRBJ1-4; 7 positions agree with TRBD1. Written as DNA, the CDR3 is TGCAGCGTTGACGAGGGGACAGCCCTGAATGAAAAACTGTTTTTT. It translates to CSVDEGTALNEKLFF.